This TCR beta chain comes out of a study of brain metastases from non-small cell lung cancer. To note about this clone: Its antigen is undetermined.

Study outcomes and limitations: TCR repertoires overlapped largely between brain metastases and matched primaries. Expanded T-cell clones appeared in approximately 67% of brain metastases over primaries. Compared with primary tumors, brain metastases showed less T-cell infiltration.

Germline CDR1 reads MRHNA; CDR2 reads SNTAGT. The CDR3 is made up of 13 amino acids. With 2 bases removed from V and 6 bases from J, the gap between germline ends came to 11 bases. Sequencing used immunoSEQ multiplex PCR; TCRdb keeps in-frame clones, though not all of them. The sample has 4,500 to 6,000 clones, about 74% seen once. The V call is TRBV6-4, the J call TRBJ2-7; the D call may be TRBD1 or TRBD2 (5 bases each). Sequencing input: primary lung tumor tissue. The clonotype originates from a donor at least 40 years old with non-small cell lung cancer. As DNA, the CDR3 is TGTGCCAGCAGTGACGCCCTTGGGGGCGAGCAGTACGTC. Translating it yields CASSDALGGEQYV.